Listed below are T cell receptor beta chains from one sample, sequenced in a study of blood T cell repertoires in COVID-19. Repertoires were generated with immunoSEQ multiplex PCR, while TCRdb's copy carries only in-frame clones and drops some. The sample has 200,000 to 250,000 clones, around 87% seen once; the top ten hold approximately 3%. Sequenced sample: peripheral blood. Receptors were obtained from a man in his fifties or sixties with acute or convalescent COVID-19. The CDR3 runs from the conserved cysteine through the conserved F or W. Fields, in order: CDR3 DNA, CDR3 protein, D gene, V gene, J gene, clone size. The D gene is left open where the match is weak. Size is omitted from some rows. Given values are once, few, many or a class for expanded clones.

cdr3_nt: TGTGCCAGCAGCTCGACAGGGCTACCCTACAATGAGCAGTTCTTC
cdr3_aa: CASSSTGLPYNEQFF
d_call: TRBD1
v_call: TRBV7-6
j_call: TRBJ2-1
clone_size: -

cdr3_nt: TGTGCCAGCAGTACCTACAGGGGGCAGCGAGAGACCCAGTACTTC
cdr3_aa: CASSTYRGQRETQYF
d_call: TRBD1
v_call: TRBV2
j_call: TRBJ2-5
clone_size: -

cdr3_nt: TGTGCCAGCAGTTACCACGGGACATCGAACACCGGGGAGCTGTTTTTT
cdr3_aa: CASSYHGTSNTGELFF
d_call: -
v_call: TRBV6-2/TRBV6-3
j_call: TRBJ2-2
clone_size: -

cdr3_nt: TGTGCCAGCAGTTACTCGTATTGGACGGAGGGCAATCAGCCCCAGCATTTT
cdr3_aa: CASSYSYWTEGNQPQHF
d_call: -
v_call: TRBV6-2/TRBV6-3
j_call: TRBJ1-5
clone_size: -

cdr3_nt: TGTGCCAGCAGATTATCAGGGGGCATCGGATATTCACCCCTCCACTTT
cdr3_aa: CASRLSGGIGYSPLHF
d_call: TRBD1
v_call: TRBV7-2
j_call: TRBJ1-6
clone_size: -

cdr3_nt: TGTGCCAGCAGCAAAAAGGAGTCAGGGGGCGGGACCCAGTACTTC
cdr3_aa: CASSKKESGGGTQYF
d_call: -
v_call: TRBV21-1
j_call: TRBJ2-5
clone_size: -

cdr3_nt: TGTGCCAGCACGAACCTCGACAGGGAAGCTTTCTTT
cdr3_aa: CASTNLDREAFF
d_call: -
v_call: TRBV12-3/TRBV12-4
j_call: TRBJ1-1
clone_size: -

cdr3_nt: TGTGCCAGCAGCCCTGGGACAGCCTACGAGCAGTACTTC
cdr3_aa: CASSPGTAYEQYF
d_call: TRBD1
v_call: TRBV11-3
j_call: TRBJ2-7
clone_size: -

cdr3_nt: TGTGCCAGCAGTGAAAGCGGACAGGGCGTCGGAAACACCATATATTTT
cdr3_aa: CASSESGQGVGNTIYF
d_call: TRBD1
v_call: TRBV6-1
j_call: TRBJ1-3
clone_size: -

cdr3_nt: TGTGCCAGCAGTAGGGGGTACGAGCAGTACTTC
cdr3_aa: CASSRGYEQYF
d_call: -
v_call: TRBV12-3/TRBV12-4
j_call: TRBJ2-7
clone_size: -

cdr3_nt: TGTGCCAGCAGGCCGGGGGGGGCAGATACGCAGTATTTT
cdr3_aa: CASRPGGADTQYF
d_call: TRBD2
v_call: TRBV6-6
j_call: TRBJ2-3
clone_size: -

cdr3_nt: TGTGCCACCAGTGATTGGGACAGGCACTATGGCTACACCTTC
cdr3_aa: CATSDWDRHYGYTF
d_call: TRBD1
v_call: TRBV24-1
j_call: TRBJ1-2
clone_size: -

cdr3_nt: TGCAGTGCTAGTCCCCTTGAGGGGGCGGGACAGCCCCAGCATTTT
cdr3_aa: CSASPLEGAGQPQHF
d_call: TRBD1
v_call: TRBV20-1
j_call: TRBJ1-5
clone_size: once

cdr3_nt: TGTGCCAGCAGCTTAGGGACACTTAACTATGGCTACACCTTC
cdr3_aa: CASSLGTLNYGYTF
d_call: -
v_call: TRBV7-8
j_call: TRBJ1-2
clone_size: -

cdr3_nt: TGTGCCAGCAGCCCGATACAGGGGGCTGAGACCCAGTACTTC
cdr3_aa: CASSPIQGAETQYF
d_call: TRBD1
v_call: TRBV9
j_call: TRBJ2-5
clone_size: -

cdr3_nt: TGTGCCAGCAGCCCCTGGACAGAGCACTATGGCTACACCTTC
cdr3_aa: CASSPWTEHYGYTF
d_call: -
v_call: TRBV3-1/TRBV3-2
j_call: TRBJ1-2
clone_size: -

cdr3_nt: TGTGCCATCAGTGAGTCCAAACAGGCTACCTCAAATAATTCACCCCTCCACTTT
cdr3_aa: CAISESKQATSNNSPLHF
d_call: -
v_call: TRBV10-3
j_call: TRBJ1-6
clone_size: -

cdr3_nt: TGTGCCAGCAGCCAAGATTTATCTCAGGGGCCGAACACCGGGGAGCTGTTTTTT
cdr3_aa: CASSQDLSQGPNTGELFF
d_call: -
v_call: TRBV4-2
j_call: TRBJ2-2
clone_size: -

cdr3_nt: TGTGCCAGTAGAGGGGGGCAGACAGGGGTGAACACTGAAGCTTTCTTT
cdr3_aa: CASRGGQTGVNTEAFF
d_call: TRBD1
v_call: TRBV19
j_call: TRBJ1-1
clone_size: -

cdr3_nt: TGTGCCAGCCGCCTAGGCACATCGAACACTGAAGCTTTCTTT
cdr3_aa: CASRLGTSNTEAFF
d_call: -
v_call: TRBV6-5
j_call: TRBJ1-1
clone_size: -

cdr3_nt: TGTGCCAGCAGCTTAGCGGGGGGGAATCAGCCCCAGCATTTT
cdr3_aa: CASSLAGGNQPQHF
d_call: -
v_call: TRBV7-2
j_call: TRBJ1-5
clone_size: few

cdr3_nt: TGTGCCATCAGTGAGGTTTTCGGGGGGGGGCCATATACGCAGTATTTT
cdr3_aa: CAISEVFGGGPYTQYF
d_call: TRBD2
v_call: TRBV10-3
j_call: TRBJ2-3
clone_size: -

cdr3_nt: TGTGCCAGCAGAATTGGACAGGGGTACCACAATGAGCAGTTCTTC
cdr3_aa: CASRIGQGYHNEQFF
d_call: TRBD1
v_call: TRBV5-6
j_call: TRBJ2-1
clone_size: -

cdr3_nt: TGTGCCAGCAGTTTCAGCCAGGGGGCAGGCCTGTTTTTT
cdr3_aa: CASSFSQGAGLFF
d_call: TRBD1
v_call: TRBV27
j_call: TRBJ1-4
clone_size: -

cdr3_nt: TGTGCCAGCACCCTTGGACAAGGATTAGGGGGCTACACCTTC
cdr3_aa: CASTLGQGLGGYTF
d_call: -
v_call: TRBV6-5
j_call: TRBJ1-2
clone_size: -

cdr3_nt: TGTGCCAGCAGCTCCTTTACAGGGGGCTATGGCTACACCTTC
cdr3_aa: CASSSFTGGYGYTF
d_call: TRBD1
v_call: TRBV7-9
j_call: TRBJ1-2
clone_size: few

cdr3_nt: TGCGCCAGCAGCCAAGATGTAGAGACAGGGGATGAAAAACTGTTTTTT
cdr3_aa: CASSQDVETGDEKLFF
d_call: TRBD1
v_call: TRBV4-1
j_call: TRBJ1-4
clone_size: -

cdr3_nt: TGCGCCAGCAGCCAAGATAGGACAGGGGCTTGGAATGAGCAGTTCTTC
cdr3_aa: CASSQDRTGAWNEQFF
d_call: TRBD1
v_call: TRBV4-1
j_call: TRBJ2-1
clone_size: few

cdr3_nt: TGCGCCAGCAAGGGAGCGTTGGGGGCAGGTGAGCAGTACTTC
cdr3_aa: CASKGALGAGEQYF
d_call: -
v_call: TRBV5-1
j_call: TRBJ2-7
clone_size: -

cdr3_nt: TGTGCCAGCAGTCGGGGAGGGTCGACTAATGAAAAACTGTTTTTT
cdr3_aa: CASSRGGSTNEKLFF
d_call: -
v_call: TRBV28
j_call: TRBJ1-4
clone_size: -

cdr3_nt: TGTGCCAGCGCGGGACGGCAAAATGAAAAACTGTTTTTT
cdr3_aa: CASAGRQNEKLFF
d_call: -
v_call: TRBV11-2
j_call: TRBJ1-4
clone_size: -

cdr3_nt: TGCAGCGTAGCGGGGGACCTTAACTATGGCTACACCTTC
cdr3_aa: CSVAGDLNYGYTF
d_call: -
v_call: TRBV29-1
j_call: TRBJ1-2
clone_size: -

cdr3_nt: TGTGCCAGCAGCGTAGAGGGTCTAGCGGGGGAGCTGTTTTTT
cdr3_aa: CASSVEGLAGELFF
d_call: -
v_call: TRBV9
j_call: TRBJ2-2
clone_size: -

cdr3_nt: TGTGCCAGCAGCTTAGCGGGGGGATATAGCAATCAGCCCCAGCATTTT
cdr3_aa: CASSLAGGYSNQPQHF
d_call: -
v_call: TRBV7-2
j_call: TRBJ1-5
clone_size: -

cdr3_nt: TGTGCCAGCAGCCAAGGGGGTCGACAGGGAAACGGAAACACCATATATTTT
cdr3_aa: CASSQGGRQGNGNTIYF
d_call: TRBD1
v_call: TRBV5-4
j_call: TRBJ1-3
clone_size: -

cdr3_nt: TGTGCCAGCAATGGCGGGGGGTTTCTTGAGCAGTTCTTC
cdr3_aa: CASNGGGFLEQFF
d_call: TRBD2
v_call: TRBV28
j_call: TRBJ2-1
clone_size: -

cdr3_nt: TGTGCCAGCAGCTTAGCGGCTGGGCGGGGGGGAGAGACCCAGTACTTC
cdr3_aa: CASSLAAGRGGETQYF
d_call: TRBD2
v_call: TRBV7-2
j_call: TRBJ2-5
clone_size: -

cdr3_nt: TGTGCCAGCAGCCAAGGGGCAGGGGGCACCACTGAAGCTTTCTTT
cdr3_aa: CASSQGAGGTTEAFF
d_call: TRBD1
v_call: TRBV3-1/TRBV3-2
j_call: TRBJ1-1
clone_size: -

cdr3_nt: TGTGCCAGCAGCCCGGGACAACTTAGCAATCAGCCCCAGCATTTT
cdr3_aa: CASSPGQLSNQPQHF
d_call: -
v_call: TRBV7-3
j_call: TRBJ1-5
clone_size: -

cdr3_nt: TGCGCCAGCAGCCCAGGCAGGGTGTCTGGGGCCAACGTCCTGACTTTC
cdr3_aa: CASSPGRVSGANVLTF
d_call: -
v_call: TRBV4-3
j_call: TRBJ2-6
clone_size: -

cdr3_nt: TGCAGCGTTATGGGGCGTTGGGCAGATACGCAGTATTTT
cdr3_aa: CSVMGRWADTQYF
d_call: -
v_call: TRBV29-1
j_call: TRBJ2-3
clone_size: -

cdr3_nt: TGTGCCAGCAACCCGGGACAGAGTAATTCACCCCTCCACTTT
cdr3_aa: CASNPGQSNSPLHF
d_call: TRBD1
v_call: TRBV11-2
j_call: TRBJ1-6
clone_size: once

cdr3_nt: TGTGCCAGCAGTTTAGTACGGGGAGGAGATCAGCCCCAGCATTTT
cdr3_aa: CASSLVRGGDQPQHF
d_call: -
v_call: TRBV28
j_call: TRBJ1-5
clone_size: -

cdr3_nt: TGTGCCAGCACTCCAGGGCGCGAGACCCAGTACTTC
cdr3_aa: CASTPGRETQYF
d_call: -
v_call: TRBV6-6
j_call: TRBJ2-5
clone_size: -

cdr3_nt: TGTGCCAGCAGCTCCGGGACTTCTAGGGGGTACTTC
cdr3_aa: CASSSGTSRGYF
d_call: -
v_call: TRBV3-1/TRBV3-2
j_call: TRBJ2-7
clone_size: -

cdr3_nt: TGTGCCACCAGCAGAGGCCTGGGACAGGGGGCTTACAATGAGCAGTTCTTC
cdr3_aa: CATSRGLGQGAYNEQFF
d_call: TRBD1
v_call: TRBV15
j_call: TRBJ2-1
clone_size: -

cdr3_nt: TGTGCCAGCAGCGTTACTAACTCCTACGAGCAGTACTTC
cdr3_aa: CASSVTNSYEQYF
d_call: -
v_call: TRBV11-3
j_call: TRBJ2-7
clone_size: -

cdr3_nt: TGCGCCAGCCCAAGGGGACTCGAGCACTCCTACGAGCAGTACTTC
cdr3_aa: CASPRGLEHSYEQYF
d_call: -
v_call: TRBV5-1
j_call: TRBJ2-7
clone_size: -

cdr3_nt: TGTGCCAGTAGTACCCACGTGAGCCCGCCCTACGAGCAGTACTTC
cdr3_aa: CASSTHVSPPYEQYF
d_call: -
v_call: TRBV19
j_call: TRBJ2-7
clone_size: -

cdr3_nt: TGTGCCAGCAGCGGGGCTTATGGCACAGATACGCAGTATTTT
cdr3_aa: CASSGAYGTDTQYF
d_call: -
v_call: TRBV9
j_call: TRBJ2-3
clone_size: -

cdr3_nt: TGTGCCAGCAGCCCAAACCAATCCAGGGGTTTCTCTGGAAACACCATATATTTT
cdr3_aa: CASSPNQSRGFSGNTIYF
d_call: -
v_call: TRBV2
j_call: TRBJ1-3
clone_size: -

cdr3_nt: TGCGCCAGCAGCTACCAGGGGAGATTGAACACTGAAGCTTTCTTT
cdr3_aa: CASSYQGRLNTEAFF
d_call: -
v_call: TRBV5-1
j_call: TRBJ1-1
clone_size: -

cdr3_nt: TGCGCCAGCAGTGAAGGAGCGGGGGGGATAGATACGCAGTATTTT
cdr3_aa: CASSEGAGGIDTQYF
d_call: TRBD2
v_call: TRBV10-2
j_call: TRBJ2-3
clone_size: few

cdr3_nt: TGTGCCATCAGAGGGGCCTTAGCCAAAAACATTCAGTACTTC
cdr3_aa: CAIRGALAKNIQYF
d_call: -
v_call: TRBV10-3
j_call: TRBJ2-4
clone_size: -

cdr3_nt: TGTGCCAGCAGCTTAGATCTGACGGGAGGACTGTTTTTT
cdr3_aa: CASSLDLTGGLFF
d_call: -
v_call: TRBV11-2
j_call: TRBJ1-4
clone_size: -

cdr3_nt: TGTGCCAGCAGCCTGACAGAAGACAAAAACATTCAGTACTTC
cdr3_aa: CASSLTEDKNIQYF
d_call: -
v_call: TRBV7-8
j_call: TRBJ2-4
clone_size: -

cdr3_nt: TGTGCCAGCAGCTTAAGGGCGACTAGCGGGGCGATCACAGATACGCAGTATTTT
cdr3_aa: CASSLRATSGAITDTQYF
d_call: TRBD2
v_call: TRBV7-3
j_call: TRBJ2-3
clone_size: -